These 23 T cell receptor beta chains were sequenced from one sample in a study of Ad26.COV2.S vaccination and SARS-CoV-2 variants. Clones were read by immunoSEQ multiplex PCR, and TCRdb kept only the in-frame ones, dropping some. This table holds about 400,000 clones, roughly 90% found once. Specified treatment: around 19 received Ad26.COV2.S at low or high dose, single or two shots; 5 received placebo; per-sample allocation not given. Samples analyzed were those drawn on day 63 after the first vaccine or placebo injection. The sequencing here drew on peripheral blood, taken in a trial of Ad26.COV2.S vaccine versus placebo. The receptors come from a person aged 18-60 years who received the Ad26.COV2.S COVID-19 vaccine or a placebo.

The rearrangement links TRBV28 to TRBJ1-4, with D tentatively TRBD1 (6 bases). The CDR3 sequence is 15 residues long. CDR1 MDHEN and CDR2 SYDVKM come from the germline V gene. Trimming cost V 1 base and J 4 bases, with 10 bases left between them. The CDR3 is CASSLSGVLNEKLFF. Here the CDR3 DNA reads TGTGCCAGCAGTTTATCAGGGGTACTTAATGAAAAACTGTTTTTT.

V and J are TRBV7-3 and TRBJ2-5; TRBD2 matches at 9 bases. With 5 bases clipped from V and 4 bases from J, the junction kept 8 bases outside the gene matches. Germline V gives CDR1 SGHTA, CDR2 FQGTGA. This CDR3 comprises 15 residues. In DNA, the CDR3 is TGTGCCAGCAGCCGCGCTAGCGGGGTTTCAGAGACCCAGTACTTC. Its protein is CASSRASGVSETQYF. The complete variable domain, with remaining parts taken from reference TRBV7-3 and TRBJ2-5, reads GAGVSQTPSNKVTEKGKYVELRCDPISGHTALYWYRQSLGQGPEFLIYFQGTGAADDSGLPNDRFFAVRPEGSVSTLKIQRTERGDSAVYLCASSRASGVSETQYFGPGTRLLVL.

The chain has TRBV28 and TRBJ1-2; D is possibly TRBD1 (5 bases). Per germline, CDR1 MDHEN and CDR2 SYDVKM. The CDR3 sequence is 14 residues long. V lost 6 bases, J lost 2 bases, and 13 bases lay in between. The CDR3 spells CASRPYRSNYGYTF. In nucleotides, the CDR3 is TGTGCCAGCAGGCCCTACAGGTCAAACTATGGCTACACCTTC.

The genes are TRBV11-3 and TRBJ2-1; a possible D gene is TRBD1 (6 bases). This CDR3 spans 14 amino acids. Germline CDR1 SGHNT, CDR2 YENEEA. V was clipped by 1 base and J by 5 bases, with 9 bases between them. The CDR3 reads CASSLGDTHNEQFF. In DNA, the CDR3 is TGTGCCAGCAGCTTAGGGGACACGCACAATGAGCAGTTCTTC.

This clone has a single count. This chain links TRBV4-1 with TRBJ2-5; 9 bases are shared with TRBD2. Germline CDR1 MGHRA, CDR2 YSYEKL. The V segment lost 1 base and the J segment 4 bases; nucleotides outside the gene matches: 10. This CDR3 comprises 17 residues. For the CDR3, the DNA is TGCGCCAGCAGCCAAGTGGCGGCGGGGGGGCGGAGAGAGACCCAGTACTTC. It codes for CASSQVAAGGRRETQYF.

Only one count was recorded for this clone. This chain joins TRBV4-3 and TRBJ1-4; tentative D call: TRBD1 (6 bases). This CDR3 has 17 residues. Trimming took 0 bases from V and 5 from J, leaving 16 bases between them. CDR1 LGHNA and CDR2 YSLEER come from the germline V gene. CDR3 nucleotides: TGCGCCAGCAGCCAAGACAAGGGGGGAGACGGGAATGAAAAACTGTTTTTT. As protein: CASSQDKGGDGNEKLFF.

CDR3 sequence: CASSQDAGYSRYNEQFF. CDR3 sequence (DNA): TGCGCCAGCAGCCAAGATGCGGGGTATTCCCGCTACAATGAGCAGTTCTTC. J is TRBJ2-1 and V is TRBV4-1; a weak D match, TRBD2 (6 bases). Trimming took off 0 bases at V and 3 bases at J, with 15 bases between the two ends. CDR3 length equals 17 residues. CDR1 is MGHRA, CDR2 YSYEKL, per germline.

The CDR3, as DNA: TGTGCCAGCAGCGCCTTGACTAGCGGGGGGGAAAACATTCAGTACTTC. As protein: CASSALTSGGENIQYF. The rearrangement links TRBV9 to TRBJ2-4; 14 bases align to TRBD2. The ends lost 3 bases at V and 5 bases at J; junction bases unmatched: 4. The CDR3 length is 16 residues. Germline V lookup: CDR1 SGDLS, CDR2 YYNGEE.

In DNA, the CDR3 is TGTGCCAGCAGCTCTCAACGTCAGCCCCAGCATTTT. It encodes CASSSQRQPQHF. The gene calls are TRBV7-2 and TRBJ1-5; no clear D. The V gene lost 4 bases and the J gene lost 6 bases, with 7 bases spanning the gap. The CDR3 covers 12 residues. The V gene's germline CDR1 is SGHTA and CDR2 FQGNSA. The variable domain in full, completed from reference TRBV7-2 and TRBJ1-5, reads GAGVSQSPSNKVTEKGKDVELRCDPISGHTALYWYRQSLGQGLEFLIYFQGNSAPDKSGLPSDRFSAERTGGSVSTLTIQRTQQEDSAVYLCASSSQRQPQHFGDGTRLSIL.

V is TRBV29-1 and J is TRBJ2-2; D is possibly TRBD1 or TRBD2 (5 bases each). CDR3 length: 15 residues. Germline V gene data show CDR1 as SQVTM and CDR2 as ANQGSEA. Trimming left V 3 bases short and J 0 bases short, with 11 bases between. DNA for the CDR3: TGCAGCGTTGATAAGGGACCCTCGAACACCGGGGAGCTGTTTTTT. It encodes CSVDKGPSNTGELFF.

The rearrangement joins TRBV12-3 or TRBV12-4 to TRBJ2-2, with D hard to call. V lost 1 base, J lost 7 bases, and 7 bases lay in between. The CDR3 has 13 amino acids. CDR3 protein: CASSLVSSGELFF. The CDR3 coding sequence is TGTGCCAGCAGTTTAGTATCGAGCGGGGAGCTGTTTTTT.

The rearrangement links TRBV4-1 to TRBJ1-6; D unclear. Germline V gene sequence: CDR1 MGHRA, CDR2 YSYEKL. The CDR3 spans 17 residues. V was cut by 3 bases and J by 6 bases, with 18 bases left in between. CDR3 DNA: TGCGCCAGCAGCCACACACCCGGCTCGAGGGCTAATTCACCCCTCCACTTT. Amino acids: CASSHTPGSRANSPLHF.

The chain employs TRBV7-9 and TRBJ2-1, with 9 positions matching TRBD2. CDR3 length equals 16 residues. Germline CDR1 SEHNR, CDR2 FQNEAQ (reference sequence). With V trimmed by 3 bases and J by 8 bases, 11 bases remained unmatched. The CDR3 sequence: CASSFLSGGPADEQFF. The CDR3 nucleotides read TGTGCCAGCAGCTTCCTTAGCGGGGGCCCCGCCGATGAGCAGTTCTTC.

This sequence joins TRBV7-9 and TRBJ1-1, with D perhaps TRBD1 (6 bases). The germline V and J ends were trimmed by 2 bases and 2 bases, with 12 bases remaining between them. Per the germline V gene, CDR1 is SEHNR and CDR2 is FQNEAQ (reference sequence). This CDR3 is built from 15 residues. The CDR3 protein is CASSLKRGSNTEAFF. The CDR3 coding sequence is TGTGCCAGCAGCTTAAAAAGGGGGTCCAACACTGAAGCTTTCTTT.

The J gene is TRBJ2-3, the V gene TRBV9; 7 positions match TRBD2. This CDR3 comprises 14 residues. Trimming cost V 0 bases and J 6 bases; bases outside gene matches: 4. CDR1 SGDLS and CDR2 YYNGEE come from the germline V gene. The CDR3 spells CASSVVSSGDTQYF. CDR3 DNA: TGTGCCAGCAGCGTAGTGTCTAGCGGTGATACGCAGTATTTT.

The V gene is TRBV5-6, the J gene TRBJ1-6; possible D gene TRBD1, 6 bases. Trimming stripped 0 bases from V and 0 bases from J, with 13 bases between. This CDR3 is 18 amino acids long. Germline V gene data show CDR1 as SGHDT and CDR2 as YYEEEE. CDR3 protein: CASSLAGVRYSYNSPLHF. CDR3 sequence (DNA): TGTGCCAGCAGCTTGGCAGGGGTTCGATACTCCTATAATTCACCCCTCCACTTT.

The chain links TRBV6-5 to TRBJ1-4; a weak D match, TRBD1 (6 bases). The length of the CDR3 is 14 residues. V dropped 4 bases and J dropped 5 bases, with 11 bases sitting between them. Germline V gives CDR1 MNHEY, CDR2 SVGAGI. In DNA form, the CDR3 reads TGTGCCAGCAGTTCTCAGGGGTTAAATGAAAAACTGTTTTTT. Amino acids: CASSSQGLNEKLFF.

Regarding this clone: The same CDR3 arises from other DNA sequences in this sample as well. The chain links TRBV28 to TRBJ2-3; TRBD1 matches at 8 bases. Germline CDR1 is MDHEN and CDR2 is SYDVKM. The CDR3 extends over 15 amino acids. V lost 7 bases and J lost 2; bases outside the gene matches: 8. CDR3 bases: TGTGCCAGCAAGCCCGGGACAGGCTACACAGATACGCAGTATTTT. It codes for CASKPGTGYTDTQYF. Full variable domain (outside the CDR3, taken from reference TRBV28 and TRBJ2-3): DVKVTQSSRYLVKRTGEKVFLECVQDMDHENMFWYRQDPGLGLRLIYFSYDVKMKEKGDIPEGYSVSREKKERFSLILESASTNQTSMYLCASKPGTGYTDTQYFGPGTRLTVL.

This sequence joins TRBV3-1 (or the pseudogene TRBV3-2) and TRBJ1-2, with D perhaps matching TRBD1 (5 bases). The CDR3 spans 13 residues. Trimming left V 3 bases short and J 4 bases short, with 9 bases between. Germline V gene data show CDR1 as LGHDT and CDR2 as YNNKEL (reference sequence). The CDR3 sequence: CASSHGRGYGYTF. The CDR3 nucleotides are TGTGCCAGCAGCCACGGGAGGGGCTATGGCTACACCTTC.

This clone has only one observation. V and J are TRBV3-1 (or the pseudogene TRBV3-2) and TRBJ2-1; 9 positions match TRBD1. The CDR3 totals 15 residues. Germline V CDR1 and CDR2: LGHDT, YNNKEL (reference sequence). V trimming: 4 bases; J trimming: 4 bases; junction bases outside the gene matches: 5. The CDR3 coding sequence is TGTGCCAGCAGCCCCTGGGACAGGGAGTACAATGAGCAGTTCTTC. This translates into CASSPWDREYNEQFF.

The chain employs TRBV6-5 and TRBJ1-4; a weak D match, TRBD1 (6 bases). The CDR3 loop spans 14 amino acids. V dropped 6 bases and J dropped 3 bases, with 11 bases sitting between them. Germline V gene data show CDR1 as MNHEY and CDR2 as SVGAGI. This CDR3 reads CASREDSSNEKLFF. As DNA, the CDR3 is TGTGCCAGCAGAGAGGACAGCTCTAATGAAAAACTGTTTTTT.

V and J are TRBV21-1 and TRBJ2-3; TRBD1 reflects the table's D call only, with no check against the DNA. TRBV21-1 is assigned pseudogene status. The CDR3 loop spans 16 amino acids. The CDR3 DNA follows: TGTGCCAGCAGCAAAGAGGCAGGGGCTAAAGAAGATACGCAGTATTTT. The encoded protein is CASSKEAGAKEDTQYF.

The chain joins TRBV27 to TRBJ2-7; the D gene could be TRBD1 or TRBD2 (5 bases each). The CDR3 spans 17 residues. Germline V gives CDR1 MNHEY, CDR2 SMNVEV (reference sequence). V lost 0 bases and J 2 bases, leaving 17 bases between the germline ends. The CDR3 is CASSLSRGSWEPYEQYF. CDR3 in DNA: TGTGCCAGCAGTTTATCCCGGGGCTCCTGGGAACCCTACGAGCAGTACTTC.